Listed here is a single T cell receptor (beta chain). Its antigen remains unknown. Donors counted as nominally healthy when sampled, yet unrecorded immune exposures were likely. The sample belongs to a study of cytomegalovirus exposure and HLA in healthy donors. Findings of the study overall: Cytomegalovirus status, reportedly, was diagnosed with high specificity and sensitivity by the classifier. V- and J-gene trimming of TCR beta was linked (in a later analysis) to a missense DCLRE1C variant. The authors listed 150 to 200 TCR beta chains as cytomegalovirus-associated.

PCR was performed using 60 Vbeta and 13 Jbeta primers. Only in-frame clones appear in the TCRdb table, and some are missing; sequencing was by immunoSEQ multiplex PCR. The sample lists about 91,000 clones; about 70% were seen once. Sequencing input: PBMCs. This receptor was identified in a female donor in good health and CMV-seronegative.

CDR3 coding DNA: TGCGCCAGCAGCTCGCCGACAGGGCAGATAAACACTGAAGCTTTCTTT. The encoded protein is CASSSPTGQINTEAFF. The J gene is TRBJ1-1, the V gene TRBV5-1, with 7 bases fitting TRBD1. Trimming cost V 3 bases and J 2 bases; bases outside gene matches: 10. CDR1 and CDR2 from the germline V gene are SGHRS and YFSETQ. The CDR3 sequence is 16 residues long.